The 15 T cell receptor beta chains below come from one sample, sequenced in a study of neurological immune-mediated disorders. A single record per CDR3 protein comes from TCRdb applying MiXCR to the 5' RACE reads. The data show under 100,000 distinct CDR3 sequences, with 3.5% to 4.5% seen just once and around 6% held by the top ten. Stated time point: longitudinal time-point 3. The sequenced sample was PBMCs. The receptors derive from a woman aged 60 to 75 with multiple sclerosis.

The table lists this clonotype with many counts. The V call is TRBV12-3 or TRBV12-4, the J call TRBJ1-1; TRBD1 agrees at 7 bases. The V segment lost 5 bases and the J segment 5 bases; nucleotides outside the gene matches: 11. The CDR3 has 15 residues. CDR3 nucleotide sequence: TGTGCCAGCAGTCCAGTGGACAGGTTTGGGACTGAAGCTTTCTTT. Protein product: CASSPVDRFGTEAFF.

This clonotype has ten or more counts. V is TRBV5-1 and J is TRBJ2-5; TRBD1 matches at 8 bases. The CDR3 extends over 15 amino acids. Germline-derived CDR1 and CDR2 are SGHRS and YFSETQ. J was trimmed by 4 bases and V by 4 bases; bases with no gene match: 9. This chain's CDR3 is CASSPQDRVGETQYF. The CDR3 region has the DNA TGCGCCAGCAGCCCCCAGGACAGGGTGGGAGAGACCCAGTACTTC.

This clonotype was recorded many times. The CDR3 loop is CASSLVSGGLGDTQYF. The CDR3 region has the DNA TGTGCCAGCAGCTTAGTTAGCGGGGGGCTCGGGGATACGCAGTATTTT. This chain connects TRBV7-9 to TRBJ2-3, with 10 bases lining up with TRBD2. The CDR3 length is 16 residues. Germline V lookup: CDR1 SEHNR, CDR2 FQNEAQ (reference sequence). Unmatched junction bases numbered 7, after V lost 1 base and J lost 6 bases.

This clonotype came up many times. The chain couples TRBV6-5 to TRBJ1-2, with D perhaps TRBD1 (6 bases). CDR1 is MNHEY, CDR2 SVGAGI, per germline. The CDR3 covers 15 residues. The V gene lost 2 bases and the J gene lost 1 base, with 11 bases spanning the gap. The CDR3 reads CASSYLGGGNYGYTF. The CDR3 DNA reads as TGTGCCAGCAGTTACCTGGGAGGGGGTAACTATGGCTACACCTTC.

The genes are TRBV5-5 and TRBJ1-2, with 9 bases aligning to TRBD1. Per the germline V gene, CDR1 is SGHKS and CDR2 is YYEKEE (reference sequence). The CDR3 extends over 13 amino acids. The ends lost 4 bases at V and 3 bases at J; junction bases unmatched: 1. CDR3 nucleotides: TGTGCCAGCAGCAGGGACAGGGACTATGGCTACACCTTC. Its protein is CASSRDRDYGYTF.

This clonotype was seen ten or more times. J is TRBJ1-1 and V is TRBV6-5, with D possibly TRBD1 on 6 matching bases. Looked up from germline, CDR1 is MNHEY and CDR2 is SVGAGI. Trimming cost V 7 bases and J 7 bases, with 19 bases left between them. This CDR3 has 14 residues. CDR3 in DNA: TGTGCCAGCATCAAACTACAGGGACAACTTGAAGCTTTCTTT. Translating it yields CASIKLQGQLEAFF.

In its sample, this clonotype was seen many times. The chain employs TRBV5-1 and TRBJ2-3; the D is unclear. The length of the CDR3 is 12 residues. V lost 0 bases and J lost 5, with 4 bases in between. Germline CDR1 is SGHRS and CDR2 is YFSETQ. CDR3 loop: CASSLEGDTQYF. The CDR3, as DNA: TGCGCCAGCAGCTTGGAGGGAGATACGCAGTATTTT.

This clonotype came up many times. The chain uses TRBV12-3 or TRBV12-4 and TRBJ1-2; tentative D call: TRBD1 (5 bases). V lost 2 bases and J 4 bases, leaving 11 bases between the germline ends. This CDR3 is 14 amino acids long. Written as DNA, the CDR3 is TGTGCCAGCAGTTTACGTGGGCAGGGCTATGGCTACACCTTC. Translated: CASSLRGQGYGYTF.

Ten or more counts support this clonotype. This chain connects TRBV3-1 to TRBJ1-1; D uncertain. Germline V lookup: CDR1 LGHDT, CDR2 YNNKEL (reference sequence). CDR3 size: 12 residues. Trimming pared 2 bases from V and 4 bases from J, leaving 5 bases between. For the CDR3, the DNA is TGTGCCAGCAGCCAACTGAGCACTGAAGCTTTCTTT. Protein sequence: CASSQLSTEAFF.

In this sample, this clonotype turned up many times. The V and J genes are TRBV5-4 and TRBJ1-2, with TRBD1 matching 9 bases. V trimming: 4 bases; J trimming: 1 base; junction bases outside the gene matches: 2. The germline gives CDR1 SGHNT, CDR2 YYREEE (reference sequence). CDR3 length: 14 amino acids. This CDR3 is CASSPDRGNYGYTF. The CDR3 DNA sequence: TGTGCCAGCAGCCCGGACAGGGGTAACTATGGCTACACCTTC.

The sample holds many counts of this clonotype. This chain's CDR3 is CASSLTGGTRAEKLFF. In DNA form, the CDR3 reads TGCGCCAGCAGCCTTACCGGGGGGACGCGGGCGGAAAAACTGTTTTTT. V is TRBV4-1 and J is TRBJ1-4, with a possible D match to TRBD1 (5 bases). CDR1 MGHRA and CDR2 YSYEKL come from the germline V gene. V was pared by 4 bases and J by 8 bases, with 20 bases between. The CDR3 is 16 amino acids.

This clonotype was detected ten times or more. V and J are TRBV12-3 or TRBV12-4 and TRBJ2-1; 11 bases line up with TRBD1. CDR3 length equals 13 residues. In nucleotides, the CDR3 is TGTGCGACCCGGGACAGGGGGTATAATGAGCAGTTCTTC. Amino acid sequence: CATRDRGYNEQFF.

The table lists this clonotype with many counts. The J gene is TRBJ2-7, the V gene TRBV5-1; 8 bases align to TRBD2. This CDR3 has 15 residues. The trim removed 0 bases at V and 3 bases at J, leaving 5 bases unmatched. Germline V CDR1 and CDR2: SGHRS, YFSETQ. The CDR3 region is CASSLASGGRYEQYF. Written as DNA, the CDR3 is TGCGCCAGCAGCTTGGCCAGCGGGGGTCGCTACGAGCAGTACTTC.

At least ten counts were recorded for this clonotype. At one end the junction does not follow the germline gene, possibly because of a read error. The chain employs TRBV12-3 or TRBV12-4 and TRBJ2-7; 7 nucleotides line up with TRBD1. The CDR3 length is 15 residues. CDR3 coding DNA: TGTGCCAGCAGGTTAGCGACAGGGTCCTCCTACGAGCAGTACTTC. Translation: CASRLATGSSYEQYF.

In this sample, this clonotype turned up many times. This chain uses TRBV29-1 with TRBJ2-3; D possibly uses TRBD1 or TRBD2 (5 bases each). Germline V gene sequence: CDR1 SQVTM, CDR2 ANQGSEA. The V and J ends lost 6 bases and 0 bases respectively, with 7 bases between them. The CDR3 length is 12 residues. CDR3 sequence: CSVEGSTDTQYF. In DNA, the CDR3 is TGCAGCGTAGAGGGGAGCACAGATACGCAGTATTTT.